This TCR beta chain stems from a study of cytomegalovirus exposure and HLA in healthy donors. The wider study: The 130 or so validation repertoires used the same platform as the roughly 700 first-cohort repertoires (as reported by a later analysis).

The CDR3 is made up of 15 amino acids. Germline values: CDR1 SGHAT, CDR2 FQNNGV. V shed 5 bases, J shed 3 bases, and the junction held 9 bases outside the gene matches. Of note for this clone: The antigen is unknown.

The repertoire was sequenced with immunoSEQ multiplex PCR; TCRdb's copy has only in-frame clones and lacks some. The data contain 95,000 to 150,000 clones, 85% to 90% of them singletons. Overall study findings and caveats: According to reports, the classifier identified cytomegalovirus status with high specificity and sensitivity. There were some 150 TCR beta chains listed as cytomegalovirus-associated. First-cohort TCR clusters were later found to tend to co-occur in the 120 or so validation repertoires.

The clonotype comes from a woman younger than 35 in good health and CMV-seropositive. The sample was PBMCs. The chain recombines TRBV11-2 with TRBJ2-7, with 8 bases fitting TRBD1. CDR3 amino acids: CASSRRQQGDYEQYF. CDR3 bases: TGTGCCAGCAGCCGCCGCCAACAGGGGGACTACGAGCAGTACTTC.